A selection of T cell receptor beta chains follows, all from one sample in a study of blood T cell repertoires in COVID-19. Here immunoSEQ multiplex PCR was the method, and the copy in TCRdb shows in-frame clones only, minus some. Here the sample spans approximately 210,000 clones, roughly nine tenths being singletons. Specimen: peripheral blood. All receptors come from a man aged 30 to 39 with acute or convalescent COVID-19. Both conserved end residues are part of each CDR3. Fields, in order: V gene, CDR3 length, J gene, clone size, CDR3 protein. Clone size appears in some rows only: once, few, many, or a class for an expanded clone.

TRBV28	12	TRBJ2-7	NA	CASSLVTSEQYF
TRBV27	18	TRBJ2-7	NA	CASSTGILAGGRPYEQYF
TRBV19	17	TRBJ2-7	NA	CASSKVGLTVSSYEQYF
TRBV3-1/TRBV3-2	14	TRBJ2-7	NA	CASSQPGQYYEQYF
TRBV6-6	14	TRBJ1-1	NA	CASRNRVENTEAFF
TRBV27	15	TRBJ1-1	NA	CASSSRGQGNTEAFF
TRBV7-9	15	TRBJ2-2	NA	CASSYRGLDTGELFF
TRBV30	13	TRBJ1-3	once	CACRTGYGNTIYF
TRBV7-6	15	TRBJ1-4	few	CASSPWTGGNEKLFF
TRBV19	14	TRBJ1-3	NA	CASSLGLYGNTIYF
TRBV27	12	TRBJ1-6	NA	CASTTGRSPLHF
TRBV10-3	13	TRBJ1-1	NA	CAISVPGNTEAFF
TRBV5-4	14	TRBJ2-7	NA	CASSLGQGEGEQYF
TRBV10-2	15	TRBJ1-5	many	CASRRDRANNQPQHF
TRBV7-9	17	TRBJ2-5	NA	CASSYWRGAGIVETQYF
TRBV11-3	15	TRBJ2-1	NA	CASRTGLAGTHEQFF
TRBV2	14	TRBJ2-2	NA	CASPDRENTGELFF
TRBV7-8	15	TRBJ2-3	NA	CASSVRPGRTDTQYF
TRBV6-5	12	TRBJ1-2	NA	CASPGQNYGYTF
TRBV9	14	TRBJ2-1	NA	CASSVDHSYNEQFF
TRBV28	14	TRBJ2-7	NA	CASSFSPPFREQYF
TRBV3-1/TRBV3-2	17	TRBJ2-5	NA	CASSQDKSLAGGGTQYF
TRBV4-1	15	TRBJ2-5	NA	CASSTGTGGLETQYF
TRBV7-8	17	TRBJ1-6	NA	CASSLNGAGNYNSPLHF
TRBV7-9	14	TRBJ2-7	NA	CASSLSSGGLEQYF
TRBV19	14	TRBJ1-1	NA	CASTPTGRKTEAFF
TRBV6-5	14	TRBJ1-1	NA	CASRPTTTQGEAFF
TRBV28	16	TRBJ2-1	NA	CASSLNSGGVYNEQFF
TRBV7-2	14	TRBJ1-6	NA	CASSRTGHNSPLHF
TRBV28	15	TRBJ1-3	NA	CASRLLQGYGNTIYF
TRBV6-2/TRBV6-3	12	TRBJ2-1	NA	CASSKDWAGQFF
TRBV6-6	16	TRBJ1-1	NA	CASSYGQGQWNTEAFF
TRBV3-1/TRBV3-2	14	TRBJ1-2	NA	CASSHWTGNYGYTF
TRBV13	15	TRBJ2-1	NA	CASSDLAAPYNEQFF